The 10 T cell receptor beta chains in this list originate from one sample, sequenced in a study of T cell changes during pregnancy in multiple sclerosis. The assay was immunoSEQ multiplex PCR, and TCRdb's table has in-frame clones only and misses some. The table has about 72,000 clones, 92% seen once. The sample consisted of peripheral blood, taken in the first trimester of pregnancy. The receptor set was obtained from a female donor in good health, enrolled as a control in a pregnancy study.

The chain recombines TRBV10-3 with TRBJ2-5; D is perhaps TRBD2 (5 bases). Germline lookup yields CDR1 ENHRY and CDR2 SYGVKD. V was pared by 2 bases and J by 5 bases, with 12 bases between. CDR3 length: 14 amino acids. This CDR3 is CAISEMSGGETQYF. The CDR3 DNA sequence: TGTGCCATCAGTGAGATGTCAGGAGGCGAGACCCAGTACTTC.

V usage is TRBV2 and J usage is TRBJ2-7, with 9 bases identical to TRBD1. Germline assignment: CDR1 SNHLY and CDR2 FYNNEI. Unmatched junction bases numbered 4, after V lost 4 bases and J lost 6 bases. CDR3 size: 13 residues. The CDR3 nucleotides are TGTGCCAGCAGTGCAAGACAGGGGGGCGAGCAGTACTTC. It codes for CASSARQGGEQYF.

This sequence joins TRBV5-4 and TRBJ1-2, with 10 bases lining up with TRBD1. J gave up 3 bases and V 0 bases, and 8 bases lay outside the gene matches. In germline, CDR1 is SGHNT, CDR2 YYREEE (reference sequence). The CDR3 loop spans 17 amino acids. The chain's CDR3 is CASSLEGTGASHYGYTF. CDR3 bases: TGTGCCAGCAGCTTGGAAGGGACAGGGGCGTCCCACTATGGCTACACCTTC.

This clone was seen just once. V is TRBV13 and J is TRBJ1-2; D is ambiguous. CDR3 length equals 13 residues. V was trimmed by 3 bases and J by 4 bases, leaving 9 bases between them. Germline V gene data show CDR1 as PRHDT and CDR2 as FYEKMQ (reference sequence). The CDR3 DNA reads as TGTGCCAGCAGCTTCCAAACTTCCTATGGCTACACCTTC. Amino acids: CASSFQTSYGYTF.

The gene calls are TRBV28 and TRBJ2-3; D is undetermined. CDR1 and CDR2 (germline): MDHEN, SYDVKM. V shed 3 bases and J shed 6 bases, with 7 bases lying between them. The CDR3 loop spans 12 amino acids. The DNA of the CDR3 is TGTGCCAGCAGTTTGGTTGCGGATACGCAGTATTTT. Its translation: CASSLVADTQYF.

The chain combines TRBV5-4 with TRBJ1-4; 10 bases align to TRBD1. After removal of 4 bases from V and 3 bases from J, the junction contained 6 bases not matched to a gene. The length of the CDR3 is 16 residues. CDR1 and CDR2 from the germline V gene are SGHNT and YYREEE (reference sequence). CDR3 residues: CASSLRTGGANEKLFF. The CDR3 coding sequence is TGTGCCAGCAGCCTTCGGACAGGGGGGGCTAATGAAAAACTGTTTTTT. Drawing the rest from reference TRBV5-4 and TRBJ1-4, the complete variable domain is ETGVTQSPTHLIKTRGQQVTLRCSSQSGHNTVSWYQQALGQGPQFIFQYYREEENGRGNFPPRFSGLQFPNYSSELNVNALELDDSALYLCASSLRTGGANEKLFFGSGTQLSVL.

The chain uses TRBV6-6 and TRBJ2-7; D uncertain. The germline V gene encodes CDR1 MNHNY and CDR2 SVGAGI (reference sequence). Trimming cost V 0 bases and J 3 bases, with 6 bases left between them. The CDR3 has 13 residues. Here the CDR3 reads CASSYSRGYEQYF. The CDR3 coding sequence is TGTGCCAGCAGTTACTCGCGAGGCTACGAGCAGTACTTC.

This chain joins TRBV25-1 and TRBJ2-5; D not certain. Trimming took 3 bases from V and 4 from J, leaving 9 bases between them. This CDR3 has 13 amino acids. From germline, CDR1 is MGHDK and CDR2 SYGVNS. Here the CDR3 reads CASSDRVGETQYF. Here the CDR3 DNA reads TGTGCCAGCAGTGATCGGGTGGGAGAGACCCAGTACTTC.

This clone was counted a single time. The chain employs TRBV28 and TRBJ1-2; 7 bases are shared with TRBD1. CDR1 and CDR2 from the germline V gene are MDHEN and SYDVKM. Trimming removed 6 bases from V and 0 bases from J; junction bases left unmatched: 7. CDR3 length equals 15 residues. Written as DNA, the CDR3 is TGTGCCAGCAGCATTCCGGGACAGCCTAACTATGGCTACACCTTC. Amino acid sequence: CASSIPGQPNYGYTF.

The chain is built from TRBV7-8 and TRBJ2-7; TRBD2 aligns across 7 bases. Losses at the gene ends were 8 bases for V and 2 bases for J; bases not matched to a gene: 3. Germline V gene sequence: CDR1 SGHVS, CDR2 FQNEAQ. The CDR3 sequence is 12 residues long. The CDR3 coding sequence is TGTGCCAGCGTGGGAGGGGCCTACGAGCAGTACTTC. Its protein is CASVGGAYEQYF.